This paragraph reports one T cell receptor beta chain. The data derive from a study of T cell changes during pregnancy in multiple sclerosis. V was trimmed by 3 bases and J by 2 bases, leaving 11 bases between them. The CDR3 length is 15 residues. CDR1 is LNHDA and CDR2 is SQIVND in the germline V gene (reference sequence). Repertoires were generated with immunoSEQ multiplex PCR, while TCRdb's copy carries only in-frame clones and drops some. Of around 52,000 clones listed, about 90% are singletons. The sequence was obtained from a female donor with multiple sclerosis, enrolled in a pregnancy study. The genes are TRBV19 and TRBJ1-3; tentatively, D is TRBD1 (6 bases). This specimen consisted of CD4+ T cells from peripheral blood mononuclear cells, obtained in the second trimester of pregnancy. This CDR3 reads CASSMTQGTGNTIYF. The CDR3 DNA reads TGTGCCAGTAGTATGACACAGGGAACTGGAAACACCATATATTTT.